The entry below gives a single T cell receptor (beta chain) sequence along with its context. Antigen specificity is unknown. The germline V gene encodes CDR1 ENHRY and CDR2 SYGVKD. The CDR3 runs 14 residues. V lost 4 bases, J lost 4 bases, and 11 bases lay in between. This specimen belongs to a study of long-term antiretroviral therapy in people with HIV. Study findings and constraints: Subsequent to ART, diversity was augmented yet persisted below that of transplant donor controls. Repertoires in HIV (unlike those of controls) had narrower CDR3 length ranges.

Assay version v3.0 of immunoSEQ was used, and it was run at survey level. The table came from immunoSEQ multiplex PCR; TCRdb's copy has only in-frame clones and leaves some out. The profile shows fewer than 40,000 clones, 65% to 80% of them singletons. Source: unsorted PBMCs, taken 3.1 years after starting antiretroviral therapy. This clonotype was obtained from a woman aged 45 to 65 with HIV. The chain has TRBV10-3 and TRBJ1-5; no reliable D call. The CDR3 DNA follows: TGTGCCATCAGTGCTGGCAGTGTGAATCAGCCCCAGCATTTT. Amino acids: CAISAGSVNQPQHF.